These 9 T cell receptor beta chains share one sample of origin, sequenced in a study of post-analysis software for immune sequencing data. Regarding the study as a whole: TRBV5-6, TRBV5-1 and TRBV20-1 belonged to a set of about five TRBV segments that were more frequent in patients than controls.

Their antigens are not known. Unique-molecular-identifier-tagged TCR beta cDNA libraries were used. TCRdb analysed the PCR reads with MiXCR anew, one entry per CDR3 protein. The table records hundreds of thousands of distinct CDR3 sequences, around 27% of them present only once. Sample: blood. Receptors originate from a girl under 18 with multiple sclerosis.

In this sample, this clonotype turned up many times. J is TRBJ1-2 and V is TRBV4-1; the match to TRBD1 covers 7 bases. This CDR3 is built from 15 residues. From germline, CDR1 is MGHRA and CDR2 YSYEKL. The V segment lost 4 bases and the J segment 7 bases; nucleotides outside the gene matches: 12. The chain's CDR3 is CASSLDGQAWRGYTF. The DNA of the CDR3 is TGCGCCAGCAGCCTCGATGGACAGGCGTGGCGTGGCTACACCTTC.

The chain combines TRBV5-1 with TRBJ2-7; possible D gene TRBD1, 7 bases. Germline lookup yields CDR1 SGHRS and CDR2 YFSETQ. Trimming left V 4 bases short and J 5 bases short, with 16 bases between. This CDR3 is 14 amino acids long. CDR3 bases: TGCGCCAGCAGCCCCAGGGGGAGGATAGACGAGCAGTACTTC. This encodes CASSPRGRIDEQYF. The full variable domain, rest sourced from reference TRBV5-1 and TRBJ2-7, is KAGVTQTPRYLIKTRGQQVTLSCSPISGHRSVSWYQQTPGQGLQFLFEYFSETQRNKGNFPGRFSGRQFSNSRSEMNVSTLELGDSALYLCASSPRGRIDEQYFGPGTRLTVT.

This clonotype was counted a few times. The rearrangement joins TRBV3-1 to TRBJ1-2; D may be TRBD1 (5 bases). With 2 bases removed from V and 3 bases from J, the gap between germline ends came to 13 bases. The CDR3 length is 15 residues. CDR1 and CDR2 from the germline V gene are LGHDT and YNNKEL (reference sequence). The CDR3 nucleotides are TGTGCCAGCAGCCAACGCGGGGGGACCGACTATGGCTACACCTTC. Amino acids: CASSQRGGTDYGYTF.

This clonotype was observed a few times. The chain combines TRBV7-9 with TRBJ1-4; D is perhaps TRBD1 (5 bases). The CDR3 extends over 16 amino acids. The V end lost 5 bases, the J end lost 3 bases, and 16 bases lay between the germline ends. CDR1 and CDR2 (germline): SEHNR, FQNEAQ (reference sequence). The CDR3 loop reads CASSRGGNRANEKLFF. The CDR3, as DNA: TGTGCCAGCAGCCGGGGGGGGAACCGGGCTAATGAAAAACTGTTTTTT.

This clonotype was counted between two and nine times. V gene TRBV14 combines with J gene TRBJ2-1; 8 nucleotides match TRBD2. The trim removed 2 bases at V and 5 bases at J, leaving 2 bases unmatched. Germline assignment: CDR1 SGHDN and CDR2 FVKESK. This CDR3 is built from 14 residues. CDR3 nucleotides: TGTGCCAGCAGCCAACGCGGGGGGAACAATGAGCAGTTCTTC. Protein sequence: CASSQRGGNNEQFF. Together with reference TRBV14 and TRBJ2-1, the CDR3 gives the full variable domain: EAGVTQFPSHSVIEKGQTVTLRCDPISGHDNLYWYRRVMGKEIKFLLHFVKESKQDESGMPNNRFLAERTGGTYSTLKVQPAELEDSGVYFCASSQRGGNNEQFFGPGTRLTVL.

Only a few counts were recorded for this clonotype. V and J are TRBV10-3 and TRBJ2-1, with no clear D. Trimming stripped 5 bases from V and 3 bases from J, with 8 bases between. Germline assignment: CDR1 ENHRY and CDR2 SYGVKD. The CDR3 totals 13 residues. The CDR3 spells CAISSGGYNEQFF. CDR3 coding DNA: TGTGCCATCAGTTCTGGCGGCTACAATGAGCAGTTCTTC.

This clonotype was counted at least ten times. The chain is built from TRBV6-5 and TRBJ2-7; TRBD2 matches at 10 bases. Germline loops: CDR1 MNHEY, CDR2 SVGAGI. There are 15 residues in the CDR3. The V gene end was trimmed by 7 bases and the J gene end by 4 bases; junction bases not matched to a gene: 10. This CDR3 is CASTPGASGGYEQYF. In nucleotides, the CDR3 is TGTGCCAGCACCCCCGGCGCTAGCGGGGGATACGAGCAGTACTTC.

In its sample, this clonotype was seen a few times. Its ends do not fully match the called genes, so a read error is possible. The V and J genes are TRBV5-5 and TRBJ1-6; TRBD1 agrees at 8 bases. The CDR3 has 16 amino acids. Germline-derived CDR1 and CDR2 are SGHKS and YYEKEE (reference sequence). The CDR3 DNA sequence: TGTGCCAGCGGCTTGGTGCAGGGGGCTAATAATTCACCCCTCCACTTT. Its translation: CASGLVQGANNSPLHF.

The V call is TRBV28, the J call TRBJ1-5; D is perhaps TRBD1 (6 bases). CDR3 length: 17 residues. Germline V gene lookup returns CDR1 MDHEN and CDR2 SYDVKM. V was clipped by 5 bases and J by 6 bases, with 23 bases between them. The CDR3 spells CASSTPEDRDTVQPQHF. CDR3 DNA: TGTGCCAGCAGTACCCCCGAGGATCGGGACACGGTTCAGCCCCAGCATTTT.